This is a list of T cell receptor beta chains from one sample in a study of blood T cell repertoires in COVID-19. Measured with immunoSEQ multiplex PCR; TCRdb has only the in-frame clones, and not every one. The table has approximately 280,000 clones, 85% to 90% seen once. Sequencing was performed on peripheral blood. These receptors were taken from a man aged 40-49 years with acute or convalescent COVID-19. Both conserved end residues are part of each CDR3. Each record gives: D gene, V gene, clone size, J gene, CDR3 DNA, CDR3 protein. A D gene is named only where the DNA matches it firmly. Only some rows state a clone size, as once, few, many or a class for expanded clones.

.	TRBV29-1	.	TRBJ1-3	TGCAGCGTTGAAAGGCCAGGCGGGGACACCATATATTTT	CSVERPGGDTIYF
.	TRBV3-1/TRBV3-2	.	TRBJ2-2	TGTGCCAGCAGCCAAGATATGCAGGGGAACGGGGAGCTGTTTTTT	CASSQDMQGNGELFF
TRBD2	TRBV19	.	TRBJ2-5	TGTGCCAGTAGTATCCCTAGCGGGGAAGAGACCCAGTACTTC	CASSIPSGEETQYF
.	TRBV9	.	TRBJ1-1	TGTGCCAGCAGCGTAGCTAGTCAGATGAACACTGAAGCTTTCTTT	CASSVASQMNTEAFF
.	TRBV5-1	.	TRBJ1-5	TGCGCCTCTCGGCCGACAGTCTATAGCAATCAGCCCCAGCATTTT	CASRPTVYSNQPQHF
.	TRBV3-1/TRBV3-2	.	TRBJ2-3	TGTGCCAGCAGCCAAGCTTACTACACAGATACGCAGTATTTT	CASSQAYYTDTQYF
.	TRBV6-6	.	TRBJ2-1	TGTGCCAGCAGTCCCTATGACAATGAGCAGTTCTTC	CASSPYDNEQFF
.	TRBV28	.	TRBJ1-2	TGTGCCAGCAGTGAGAGCGGGACACGCGACTATGGCTACACCTTC	CASSESGTRDYGYTF
.	TRBV6-5	.	TRBJ1-1	TGTGCCAGCAAAAATAGCCTGAACACTGAAGCTTTCTTT	CASKNSLNTEAFF
.	TRBV7-8	.	TRBJ2-7	TGTGCCAGCAGCTTAGCGACGGGACATTCAGTTGAGTGGTTTGAGTACTTC	CASSLATGHSVEWFEYF
TRBD1	TRBV9	.	TRBJ2-7	TGTGCCAGCAGCTATCGGACAGGGGGCGGGTACGAGCAGTACTTC	CASSYRTGGGYEQYF
.	TRBV5-6	.	TRBJ1-5	TGTGCCAGCAGCTTGGCAGGGGTCGGTCAGCCCCAGCATTTT	CASSLAGVGQPQHF
.	TRBV2	.	TRBJ2-1	TGTGCCAGCAGTACAGTCAATGAGCAGTTCTTC	CASSTVNEQFF
.	TRBV3-1/TRBV3-2	few	TRBJ1-2	TGTGCCAGCAGCCAAGAAGGGGCTAACTATGGCTACACCTTC	CASSQEGANYGYTF
.	TRBV10-2	.	TRBJ1-1	TGCGCCAGCAGAGCGACGGGGAACACTGAAGCTTTCTTT	CASRATGNTEAFF
.	TRBV20-1	.	TRBJ1-5	TGCAGTGCTAGTGTTAGTGTGGGAGAGCCCCAGCATTTT	CSASVSVGEPQHF
.	TRBV5-6	.	TRBJ2-1	TGTGCCAGCAGCCTTAGGGGGGGCAATGAGCAGTTCTTC	CASSLRGGNEQFF
.	TRBV6-5	.	TRBJ1-1	TGTGCCAGCAGCCGGGGGACTGAAGCTTTCTTT	CASSRGTEAFF
TRBD1	TRBV20-1	.	TRBJ1-5	TGCAGAAGGACAGGGGGCCAGCCCCAGCATTTT	CRRTGGQPQHF
.	TRBV2	once	TRBJ2-3	TGTGCCAGCAGTGAAATCCGCCCGGTTAGCACAGATACGCAGTATTTT	CASSEIRPVSTDTQYF
.	TRBV11-2	.	TRBJ1-2	TGTGCCAGCAGCTTAGGCTGGGCAGCCACCTATGGCTACACCTTC	CASSLGWAATYGYTF
.	TRBV11-2	.	TRBJ1-6	TGTGCCAGCAGCTTATCAGGGAAAAGTAATTCACCCCTCCACTTT	CASSLSGKSNSPLHF
TRBD1	TRBV27	.	TRBJ2-7	TGTGCCAGCAGTTCTCCCGGGACAGGGCTCCCCTACGAGCAGTACTTC	CASSSPGTGLPYEQYF
.	TRBV30	.	TRBJ1-1	TGTGCCTGGAGTCCGGAGTCTTCTTTCCCCTCCACTGAAGCTTTCTTT	CAWSPESSFPSTEAFF
TRBD1	TRBV5-1	.	TRBJ1-2	TGCGCCAGCAGCTTGGATGGACAGGGGGCAGGTGGCTACACCTTC	CASSLDGQGAGGYTF
TRBD1	TRBV5-4	.	TRBJ1-1	TGTGCCAGCAGCCCGCGAGGGGGCGAGAACACTGAAGCTTTCTTT	CASSPRGGENTEAFF
.	TRBV5-1	.	TRBJ2-7	TGCGCCAGCAGCTGGGACACAACCTACGAGCAGTACTTC	CASSWDTTYEQYF
.	TRBV15	.	TRBJ2-7	TGTGCCACCAGCAGAGATTTGATTCGCCAGGAGCAGTACTTC	CATSRDLIRQEQYF
TRBD1	TRBV9	.	TRBJ1-2	TGTGCCAGCAGCAGAGGGACAGGGGAAGGTGGCTACACCTTC	CASSRGTGEGGYTF
TRBD1	TRBV24-1	.	TRBJ1-2	TGTGCCACCAGTGATCGGGACAGGGAACATTATGGCTACACCTTC	CATSDRDREHYGYTF
.	TRBV11-2	.	TRBJ2-5	TGTGCCAGCAGCTTAGTCATGGGACAACAAGAGACCCAGTACTTC	CASSLVMGQQETQYF
.	TRBV5-6	.	TRBJ1-5	TGTGCCAGCAGCATACAGAGGGAGTTTAGCAATCAGCCCCAGCATTTT	CASSIQREFSNQPQHF
.	TRBV5-6	.	TRBJ2-3	TGTGCCAGCAGCTTGCCAACATCTGCAGATACGCAGTATTTT	CASSLPTSADTQYF
TRBD2	TRBV5-5	.	TRBJ2-3	TGTGCCAGCAGCTTGGACGCGGCGGGAGGGCGCGATACGCAGTATTTT	CASSLDAAGGRDTQYF
.	TRBV9	.	TRBJ1-2	TGTGCCAGCGAGCGTAACTATGGCTACACCTTC	CASERNYGYTF
.	TRBV19	.	TRBJ2-1	TGTGCCAGTAGTATAAGTATGGCTAGAGGAGGGAATGAGCAGTTCTTC	CASSISMARGGNEQFF
.	TRBV5-8	.	TRBJ1-1	TGTGCCAGCGCGGGTCCGCCGAACACTGAAGCTTTCTTT	CASAGPPNTEAFF
TRBD1	TRBV25-1	.	TRBJ2-5	TGTGCCAGCAGTAGTCGTAACAGGGGGATGGAGACCCAGTACTTC	CASSSRNRGMETQYF
TRBD1	TRBV5-1	.	TRBJ2-1	TGCGCCAGCAGCTTCCAAACAGGGGAAGTCTCGGGTGAGCAGTTCTTC	CASSFQTGEVSGEQFF
TRBD2	TRBV5-1	.	TRBJ2-3	TGCGCCAGCAGCGGCGGAACTAGCGGGGGGTTCACAGATACGCAGTATTTT	CASSGGTSGGFTDTQYF
TRBD1	TRBV18	.	TRBJ2-7	TGTGCCAGCTCACCTGGACAGGGGGCCTACGAGCAGTACTTC	CASSPGQGAYEQYF
.	TRBV25-1	.	TRBJ1-2	TGTGCCAGCAGTGATGCACAGGCGAGCGGCTACACCTTC	CASSDAQASGYTF
.	TRBV7-2	.	TRBJ1-4	TGTGCCAGCAGCTTACAGGGGCAGGTCGAAAAACTGTTTTTT	CASSLQGQVEKLFF
TRBD1	TRBV6-5	.	TRBJ2-6	TGTGCCAGCGTAGGGACAGAGTCTGGGGCCAACGTCCTGACTTTC	CASVGTESGANVLTF
TRBD1	TRBV5-6	.	TRBJ2-7	TGTGCCAGCAGCTTGGCCGGTTCAGGGGGCGGCAGTGGAGACGAGCAGTACTTC	CASSLAGSGGGSGDEQYF
TRBD2	TRBV19	.	TRBJ2-2	TGTGCCAGTAGTATCGGAGGCGGGGGGGCAACCGGGGAGCTGTTTTTT	CASSIGGGGATGELFF
.	TRBV5-6	.	TRBJ1-5	TGTGCCAGCAGCTTAGCGACTGGGGAGGTGAGTCAGCCCCAGCATTTT	CASSLATGEVSQPQHF
.	TRBV9	.	TRBJ1-2	TGTGCCAGCAGCGGTCAAGGACATGCTAACTATGGCTACACCTTC	CASSGQGHANYGYTF
TRBD1	TRBV6-5	few	TRBJ1-5	TGTGCCAGCAGGCCACCGGGACAGAGGGATCAGCCCCAGCATTTT	CASRPPGQRDQPQHF
TRBD1	TRBV7-9	once	TRBJ2-1	TGTGCCAGCAGCGGCCAGGGGGCGAGTATCAATGAGCAGTTCTTC	CASSGQGASINEQFF
.	TRBV9	.	TRBJ2-7	TGTGCCAGCAGCGTAGGCCCCGGGGGGCGTAGGGACGAGCAGTACTTC	CASSVGPGGRRDEQYF
TRBD2	TRBV5-1	.	TRBJ2-1	TGCGCCAGCAGCACCCGGACTAGCGGTGAGCAGTTCTTC	CASSTRTSGEQFF
.	TRBV19	.	TRBJ1-5	TGTGCCAGTTGGAGGGGAAGCAATCAGCCCCAGCATTTT	CASWRGSNQPQHF
TRBD1	TRBV2	once	TRBJ1-1	TGTGCCAGCACGGGCAGGGGGTACACTGAAGCTTTCTTT	CASTGRGYTEAFF
.	TRBV5-8	.	TRBJ2-7	TGTGCCAGCAGCGGCCCGGGACACAATTACGAGCAGTACTTC	CASSGPGHNYEQYF
.	TRBV7-8	.	TRBJ2-5	TGTGCCAGCAGCTTACAAACATCGATACAGACCCAGTACTTC	CASSLQTSIQTQYF
TRBD1	TRBV2	.	TRBJ1-2	TGTGCCAGCAGACGACAGGGAGCCTATGGCTACACCTTC	CASRRQGAYGYTF
.	TRBV7-9	.	TRBJ1-1	TGTGCCAGCAGCTTAGATAAGGGGCTGAACACTGAAGCTTTCTTT	CASSLDKGLNTEAFF
.	TRBV6-5	.	TRBJ1-2	TGTGCCAGCACCCGACAGGTAGACTATGGCTACACCTTC	CASTRQVDYGYTF